A single sample gave rise to the 30 T cell receptor beta chains below, sequenced in a study of T cells in localized non-small cell lung cancer. This table comes from immunoSEQ multiplex PCR, and its TCRdb copy is limited to in-frame clones, with some not included. The data hold approximately 31,000 clones, with 85% to 90% observed a single time. The sample consisted of peripheral blood, taken before any cancer treatment. The receptors derive from a female donor aged 60 or older with stage I lung adenocarcinoma.

A single count supports this clone. The genes are TRBV9 and TRBJ2-1, with D possibly TRBD2 on 5 matching bases. V lost 6 bases and J lost 5, with 12 bases in between. Germline CDR1 and CDR2: SGDLS and YYNGEE. This CDR3 has 13 residues. Written as DNA, the CDR3 is TGTGCCAGCACGGGCGGGTCGGACAATGAGCAGTTCTTC. It codes for CASTGGSDNEQFF.

The chain combines TRBV9 with TRBJ2-7; D gene unclear. Looked up from germline, CDR1 is SGDLS and CDR2 is YYNGEE. Trimming shortened V by 4 bases and J by 3 bases, and 14 bases separated the two germline ends. CDR3 length equals 14 residues. CDR3 in DNA: TGTGCCAGCAGCCCCCGCCAAGACGGCTACGAGCAGTACTTC. Its translation is CASSPRQDGYEQYF.

The CDR3 loop is CASSYSQGQETQYF. The CDR3 region has the DNA TGTGCCAGCAGTTACTCCCAGGGTCAAGAGACCCAGTACTTC. V is TRBV6-5 and J is TRBJ2-5, with TRBD1 as a possible D gene (5 bases). Trimming left V 0 bases short and J 2 bases short, with 7 bases between. The CDR3 totals 14 residues. Germline V gene data show CDR1 as MNHEY and CDR2 as SVGAGI.

On this clone: This sample also contains other DNA sequences that code for the same CDR3. The chain joins TRBV28 to TRBJ1-3, with no clear D. The V end lost 3 bases, the J end lost 0 bases, and 9 bases lay between the germline ends. The CDR3 totals 15 residues. The germline CDR1 and CDR2 sequences are MDHEN and SYDVKM. CDR3 residues: CASSFASSSGNTIYF. In DNA, the CDR3 is TGTGCCAGCAGTTTTGCCAGCAGCTCTGGAAACACCATATATTTT.

V and J are TRBV7-7 and TRBJ2-1; TRBD2 matches at 10 bases. The CDR3 is made up of 16 amino acids. Per the germline V gene, CDR1 is SSHAT and CDR2 is FNYEAQ (reference sequence). V was clipped by 1 base and J by 9 bases; unmatched bases: 9. CDR3 in amino acids: CASSLVRLAGVSEQFF. CDR3 DNA sequence: TGTGCCAGCAGCTTAGTTCGTCTAGCGGGAGTTAGTGAGCAGTTCTTC.

The chain employs TRBV15 and TRBJ1-3, with 9 bases lining up with TRBD1. Germline V gene data show CDR1 as LNHNV and CDR2 as YYDKDF (reference sequence). The V segment lost 5 bases and the J segment 3 bases; nucleotides outside the gene matches: 2. The CDR3 length is 14 residues. In nucleotides, the CDR3 is TGTGCCACCAGCGTGGACAGGGGTGGAAACACCATATATTTT. Protein: CATSVDRGGNTIYF.

This clone was seen a few times. This chain links TRBV6-6 with TRBJ1-1; D remains unclear. From germline, CDR1 is MNHNY and CDR2 SVGAGI (reference sequence). V shed 0 bases and J shed 2 bases, with 7 bases lying between them. The CDR3 has 14 amino acids. The CDR3 protein is CASSYSSANTEAFF. The CDR3 DNA sequence: TGTGCCAGCAGTTACTCGTCAGCAAACACTGAAGCTTTCTTT.

On this clone itself: Other nucleotide sequences from this sample produce the same CDR3. The DNA of the CDR3 is TGTGCCACCAGCAGGGGCGGGAGCACAGATACGCAGTATTTT. As protein: CATSRGGSTDTQYF. The chain recombines TRBV15 with TRBJ2-3; a weak D match, TRBD2 (5 bases). The germline gives CDR1 LNHNV, CDR2 YYDKDF (reference sequence). The V end lost 3 bases, the J end lost 0 bases, and 7 bases lay between the germline ends. The CDR3 spans 14 residues.

The gene calls are TRBV5-6 and TRBJ2-3; unclear D gene. Trimming left V 4 bases short and J 11 bases short, with 17 bases between. The CDR3 has 13 amino acids. The germline V gene encodes CDR1 SGHDT and CDR2 YYEEEE. The CDR3 is CASSINSHLRQYF. For the CDR3, the DNA is TGTGCCAGCAGCATCAACAGCCACCTGAGGCAGTATTTT.

The V and J genes are TRBV5-6 and TRBJ2-1; TRBD1 agrees at 9 bases. Germline assignment: CDR1 SGHDT and CDR2 YYEEEE. The CDR3 contains 15 residues. V was clipped by 2 bases and J by 4 bases; unmatched bases: 4. This chain's CDR3 is CASSFDRGAYNEQFF. In DNA form, the CDR3 reads TGTGCCAGCAGCTTTGACAGGGGGGCTTACAATGAGCAGTTCTTC.

This clone occurred a few times. The V gene is TRBV5-1, the J gene TRBJ2-3, with D possibly TRBD2 on 6 matching bases. Looked up from germline, CDR1 is SGHRS and CDR2 is YFSETQ. The CDR3 length is 18 residues. V was pared by 1 base and J by 1 base, with 19 bases between. The CDR3 is CASSLRLGLPGGTDTQYF. The DNA for the CDR3 is TGCGCCAGCAGCTTGAGGTTGGGACTCCCGGGGGGCACAGATACGCAGTATTTT.

The chain has TRBV6-1 and TRBJ2-7; tentatively, D is TRBD1 (6 bases). CDR1 and CDR2 (germline): MNHNS, SASEGT. This CDR3 spans 14 amino acids. Trimming shortened V by 2 bases and J by 0 bases, and 8 bases separated the two germline ends. The CDR3 spells CASSEQGSSYEQYF. CDR3 nucleotides: TGTGCCAGCAGTGAACAGGGGTCCTCCTACGAGCAGTACTTC.

This clone came up a few times. The rearrangement joins TRBV6-5 to TRBJ1-5; D remains unclear. Trimming took off 3 bases at V and 4 bases at J, with 7 bases between the two ends. CDR3 length: 13 amino acids. From germline, CDR1 is MNHEY and CDR2 SVGAGI. The CDR3 sequence is CASSYQENQPQHF. As DNA, the CDR3 is TGTGCCAGCAGTTATCAGGAGAATCAGCCCCAGCATTTT.

This chain connects TRBV18 to TRBJ2-7; maybe TRBD1 (6 bases). The germline V gene has CDR1 KGHSH and CDR2 LQKENI. Trimming pared 4 bases from V and 3 bases from J, leaving 7 bases between. The CDR3 spans 12 residues. The CDR3, as DNA: TGTGCCAGCTCACAGGACAGCTACGAGCAGTACTTC. Translation: CASSQDSYEQYF.

The genes are TRBV5-5 and TRBJ1-5; possibly TRBD1 for D (6 bases). CDR1 and CDR2 (germline): SGHKS, YYEKEE (reference sequence). CDR3 length: 17 amino acids. The V gene lost 1 base and the J gene lost 6 bases, with 20 bases spanning the gap. The CDR3 protein is CASSLRDTGPQGQPQHF. The CDR3 DNA reads as TGTGCCAGCAGCTTGCGCGATACAGGGCCCCAAGGTCAGCCCCAGCATTTT.

Comments on this clone: Within the sample, other DNA sequences also encode this same CDR3. The chain uses TRBV23-1 and TRBJ2-7; D not resolved. TRBV23-1 is reported as an ORF; its role is uncertain. The CDR3 runs 14 residues. V lost 0 bases and J 3 bases, leaving 9 bases between the germline ends. The CDR3: CASSQSGPYYEQYF. DNA of the CDR3: TGCGCCAGCAGTCAATCGGGCCCCTACTACGAGCAGTACTTC.

The chain recombines TRBV7-9 with TRBJ2-3, with 9 bases that match TRBD1. The trim removed 5 bases at V and 1 base at J, leaving 7 bases unmatched. CDR3 length: 16 amino acids. Germline lookup yields CDR1 SEHNR and CDR2 FQNEAQ (reference sequence). CDR3 region: CASSTQGAFGTDTQYF. CDR3 in DNA: TGTGCCAGCAGCACACAGGGGGCTTTCGGCACAGATACGCAGTATTTT.

The chain combines TRBV6-6 with TRBJ2-7; 8 positions agree with TRBD2. V dropped 0 bases and J dropped 2; count of bases not matched to a gene: 3. CDR3 length: 15 amino acids. CDR1 is MNHNY and CDR2 is SVGAGI in the germline V gene (reference sequence). The DNA for the CDR3 is TGTGCCAGCAGTTACTCGACTAGCGAAACCTACGAGCAGTACTTC. Translating gives CASSYSTSETYEQYF.

The CDR3 DNA reads as TGTGCCAGCAGCTTAAGGGTGACTAGCGATGAGCAGTTCTTC. It yields the protein CASSLRVTSDEQFF. V usage is TRBV7-2 and J usage is TRBJ2-1, with 8 bases matching TRBD2. V lost 2 bases and J lost 8; bases outside the gene matches: 5. The CDR3 spans 14 residues. CDR1 and CDR2 (germline): SGHTA, FQGNSA.

The V gene is TRBV9, the J gene TRBJ2-5; TRBD2 aligns across 7 bases. Germline V gene sequence: CDR1 SGDLS, CDR2 YYNGEE. This CDR3 is 14 amino acids long. Trimming at V came to 0 bases and at J to 4 bases, leaving 3 bases not matched to a gene. CDR3 region: CASSVELATETQYF. In DNA form, the CDR3 reads TGTGCCAGCAGCGTAGAACTAGCGACAGAGACCCAGTACTTC.

The chain joins TRBV9 to TRBJ2-1, with D tentatively TRBD2 (5 bases). The germline V gene has CDR1 SGDLS and CDR2 YYNGEE. Trimming cost V 0 bases and J 1 base, with 8 bases left between them. The length of the CDR3 is 15 residues. Here the CDR3 reads CASSVVSGSYNEQFF. CDR3 bases: TGTGCCAGCAGCGTAGTGAGCGGATCCTACAATGAGCAGTTCTTC.

V and J are TRBV4-1 and TRBJ2-5, with 7 bases that match TRBD1. This CDR3 is built from 15 residues. V dropped 0 bases and J dropped 5; count of bases not matched to a gene: 6. Looked up from germline, CDR1 is MGHRA and CDR2 is YSYEKL. The CDR3, as DNA: TGCGCCAGCAGCCAAGATGGGGGACAGATTGAGACCCAGTACTTC. It is translated as CASSQDGGQIETQYF.

V usage is TRBV19 and J usage is TRBJ1-6; 9 bases are a match to TRBD1. The CDR3 consists of 15 residues. V lost 5 bases to trimming and J lost 7 bases; unmatched junction nucleotides: 6. Looked up from germline, CDR1 is LNHDA and CDR2 is SQIVND (reference sequence). In nucleotides, the CDR3 is TGTGCCAGTAGTGGGGGACAGGGTTCCAATTCACCCCTCCACTTT. This sequence encodes CASSGGQGSNSPLHF.

This clone was picked up one time. V gene TRBV29-1 combines with J gene TRBJ2-1, with TRBD2 identical over 15 bases. The junction had 7 bases not matched to a gene; V was cut back by 1 base and J by 15 bases. Germline CDR1 and CDR2: SQVTM and ANQGSEA. CDR3 length equals 14 residues. The CDR3 sequence is CSVEAGLAGGLRFF. CDR3 sequence (DNA): TGCAGCGTTGAAGCTGGACTAGCGGGAGGGCTCAGGTTCTTC.

This chain joins TRBV6-1 and TRBJ1-5, with 11 bases identical to TRBD1. CDR1 MNHNS and CDR2 SASEGT come from the germline V gene. Trimming at V came to 6 bases and at J to 2 bases, leaving 0 bases not matched to a gene. The CDR3 contains 14 residues. The CDR3 DNA reads as TGTGCCAGCAGGGGACAGGGGGGCAATCAGCCCCAGCATTTT. This codes for CASRGQGGNQPQHF.

This clone appeared once. The chain is built from TRBV19 and TRBJ1-3, with D possibly TRBD1 on 6 matching bases. Germline CDR1 is LNHDA and CDR2 is SQIVND (reference sequence). This CDR3 has 17 amino acids. V lost 4 bases to trimming and J lost 0 bases, with 16 bases between them. CDR3 residues: CASSTAGVRFSGNTIYF. The CDR3 coding sequence is TGTGCCAGTAGTACAGCAGGGGTCCGCTTCTCTGGAAACACCATATATTTT. Combining the CDR3 with reference TRBV19 and TRBJ1-3 gives the whole variable domain DGGITQSPKYLFRKEGQNVTLSCEQNLNHDAMYWYRQDPGQGLRLIYYSQIVNDFQKGDIAEGYSVSREKKESFPLTVTSAQKNPTAFYLCASSTAGVRFSGNTIYFGEGSWLTVV.

This clone is a singleton in its sample. The chain has TRBV19 and TRBJ1-1; 8 bases map to TRBD1. Trimming cost V 6 bases and J 4 bases; bases outside gene matches: 7. The germline V gene has CDR1 LNHDA and CDR2 SQIVND (reference sequence). The CDR3 consists of 14 residues. The CDR3 here is CASSQTGGGTEAFF. The DNA for the CDR3 is TGTGCCAGTAGCCAAACAGGGGGTGGCACTGAAGCTTTCTTT. Variable domain in full (rest from reference TRBV19 and TRBJ1-1): DGGITQSPKYLFRKEGQNVTLSCEQNLNHDAMYWYRQDPGQGLRLIYYSQIVNDFQKGDIAEGYSVSREKKESFPLTVTSAQKNPTAFYLCASSQTGGGTEAFFGQGTRLTVV.

The chain joins TRBV5-4 to TRBJ2-7, with 13 bases that match TRBD2. After removal of 4 bases from V and 0 bases from J, the junction contained 4 bases not matched to a gene. The CDR3 is made up of 16 amino acids. Germline CDR1 and CDR2: SGHNT and YYREEE (reference sequence). CDR3 sequence reads: CASSPGLAGASYEQYF. CDR3 nucleotide sequence: TGTGCCAGCAGCCCTGGACTAGCGGGGGCCTCCTACGAGCAGTACTTC.

The rearrangement links TRBV10-3 to TRBJ1-2; TRBD1 matches at 7 bases. The V and J ends lost 8 bases and 3 bases, in that order; junction bases with no gene match: 9. The CDR3 sequence is 14 residues long. CDR1 ENHRY and CDR2 SYGVKD come from the germline V gene. The CDR3 here is CAIGKVTGDYGYTF. The CDR3 coding sequence is TGTGCCATCGGGAAGGTAACAGGGGACTATGGCTACACCTTC.

This clone came up a few times. Here the CDR3 reads CAWSPPTGDTEAFF. The DNA for the CDR3 is TGTGCCTGGAGTCCCCCGACAGGCGACACTGAAGCTTTCTTT. The chain employs TRBV30 and TRBJ1-1; possibly TRBD1 for D (6 bases). V lost 2 bases and J 3 bases, leaving 13 bases between the germline ends. The CDR3 runs 14 residues. CDR1 and CDR2 (germline): GTSNPN, SVGIG (reference sequence).